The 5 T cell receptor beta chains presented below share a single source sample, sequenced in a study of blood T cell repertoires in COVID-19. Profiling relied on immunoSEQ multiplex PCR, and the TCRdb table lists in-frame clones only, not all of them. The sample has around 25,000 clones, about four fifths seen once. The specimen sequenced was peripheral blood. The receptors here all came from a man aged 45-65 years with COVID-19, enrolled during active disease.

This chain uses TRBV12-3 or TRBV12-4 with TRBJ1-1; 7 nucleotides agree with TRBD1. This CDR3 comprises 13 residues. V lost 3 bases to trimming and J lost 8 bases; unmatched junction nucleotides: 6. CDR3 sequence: CASSLAGGVEAFF. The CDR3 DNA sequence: TGTGCCAGCAGTTTGGCAGGGGGTGTCGAAGCTTTCTTT.

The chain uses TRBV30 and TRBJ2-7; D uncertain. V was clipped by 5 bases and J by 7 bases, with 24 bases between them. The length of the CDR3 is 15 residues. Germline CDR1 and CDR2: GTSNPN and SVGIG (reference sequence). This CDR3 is CAWGSRPELREEQYF. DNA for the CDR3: TGTGCCTGGGGGTCCCGACCGGAGCTACGAGAGGAGCAGTACTTC.

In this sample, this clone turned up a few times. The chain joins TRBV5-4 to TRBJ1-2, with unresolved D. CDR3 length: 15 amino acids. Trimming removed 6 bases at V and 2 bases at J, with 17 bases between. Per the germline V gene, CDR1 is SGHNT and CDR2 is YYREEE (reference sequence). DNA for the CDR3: TGTGCCAGCACCCCCGGCTCCAGGTCCAACTATGGCTACACCTTC. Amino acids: CASTPGSRSNYGYTF.

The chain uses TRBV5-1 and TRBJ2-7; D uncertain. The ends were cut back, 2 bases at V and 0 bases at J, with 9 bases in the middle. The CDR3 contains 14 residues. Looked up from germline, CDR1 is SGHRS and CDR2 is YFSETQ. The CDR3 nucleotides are TGCGCCAGCAGCTTCGACCCTAGCTCCTACGAGCAGTACTTC. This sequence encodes CASSFDPSSYEQYF.

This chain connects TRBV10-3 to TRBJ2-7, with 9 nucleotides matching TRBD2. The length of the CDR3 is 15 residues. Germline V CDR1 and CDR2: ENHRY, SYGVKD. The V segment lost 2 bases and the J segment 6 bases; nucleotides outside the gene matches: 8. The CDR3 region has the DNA TGTGCCATCAGTGAGCGGCTAGCGGGAACGGGCGAGCAGTACTTC. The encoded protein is CAISERLAGTGEQYF.